This T cell receptor (beta chain) appears in the sequencing data of a study of T cell responses to AZD1222 COVID-19 vaccine. Study results and limitations: In a largely white British group with more females than males, clonal diversity was possibly underestimated. Nearly half of spike-specific TCRs reportedly target variant regions that are unmutated in the B.1.351 and B.1.1.7 variants.

A remark on this clone: Its antigen remains unidentified.

Using immunoSEQ multiplex PCR, the repertoire was profiled, and TCRdb retains in-frame clones only, with some absent. The sample comprises more than 95,000 clones, 91% of which are singletons, and around 45% rests with the top ten. Source: peripheral blood, taken on day 0 of AZD1222 vaccination. The receptor was isolated from an adult in good health.

The CDR3 DNA is TGTGCCAGCAGCGGAACGGGAGGGCCCAGTAATGAGCAGTTCTTC. Its protein product is CASSGTGGPSNEQFF. The chain links TRBV7-3 to TRBJ2-1, with TRBD2 matching over 8 bases. The CDR3 covers 15 residues. Germline V CDR1 and CDR2: SGHTA, FQGTGA. Losses at the gene ends were 5 bases for V and 7 bases for J; bases not matched to a gene: 10. Looking up the rest from reference TRBV7-3 and TRBJ2-1 gives the full variable domain: GAGVSQTPSNKVTEKGKYVELRCDPISGHTALYWYRQSLGQGPEFLIYFQGTGAADDSGLPNDRFFAVRPEGSVSTLKIQRTERGDSAVYLCASSGTGGPSNEQFFGPGTRLTVL.